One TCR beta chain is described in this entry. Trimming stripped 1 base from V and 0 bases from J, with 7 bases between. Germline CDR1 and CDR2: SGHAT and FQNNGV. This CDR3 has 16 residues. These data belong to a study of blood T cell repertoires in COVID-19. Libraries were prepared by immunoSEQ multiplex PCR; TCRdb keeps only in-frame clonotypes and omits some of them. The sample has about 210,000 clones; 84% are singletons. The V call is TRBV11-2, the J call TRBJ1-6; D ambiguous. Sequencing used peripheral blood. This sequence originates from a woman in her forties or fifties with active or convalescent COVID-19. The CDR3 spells CASSLGFSSYNSPLHF. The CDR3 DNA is TGTGCCAGCAGCTTAGGGTTCAGCTCCTATAATTCACCCCTCCACTTT.